These 32 T cell receptor beta chains were sequenced from one sample in a study of T cell repertoires in cytomegalovirus infection. Antigen specificity for these receptors is unknown. TCRdb reprocessed the reads with MiXCR, giving one entry per CDR3 protein. Here the sample spans some 150,000 distinct CDR3 sequences, approximately 30% being singletons. The sample here was CD8+ T cells from cultured PBMCs, taken from culture after CMV antigen stimulation. These receptors all come from a human donor in good health (CMV status not recorded). Some clones in this sample may be carry-over from other donors' samples.

This rearrangement joins TRBV2 to TRBJ2-5; 15 nucleotides line up with TRBD2. This CDR3 is 20 amino acids long. Per the germline V gene, CDR1 is SNHLY and CDR2 is FYNNEI. V gave up 5 bases and J gave up 1 base; unmatched junction bases: 14. The CDR3 DNA is TGTGCCAGCAGTTGGACTCCGGGACTAGCGGGGGGAGCTGTCCAAGAGACCCAGTACTTC. Its translation: CASSWTPGLAGGAVQETQYF.

The genes are TRBV28 and TRBJ1-1; D gene ambiguous. Germline V gene lookup returns CDR1 MDHEN and CDR2 SYDVKM. This CDR3 comprises 14 residues. V was cut by 4 bases and J by 8 bases, with 17 bases left in between. In nucleotides, the CDR3 is TGTGCCAGCAGTTCTACCAAGTTTAGCGAAGAAGCTTTCTTT. It specifies CASSSTKFSEEAFF.

Regarding this clonotype: A read error may produce the germline difference seen at one junction end. The rearrangement joins TRBV5-3 to TRBJ2-3, with D possibly matching TRBD2 (6 bases). TRBV5-3 carries the ORF label, with uncertain function. CDR3 size: 14 residues. CDR3 protein: CASSFGGGMDTQYF. In DNA, the CDR3 is TGTGCCAGCAGCTTCGGGGGTGGTATGGATACGCAGTATTTT.

A few counts support this clonotype. This chain uses TRBV6-9 with TRBJ2-3, with 10 bases matching TRBD1. The germline V gene encodes CDR1 MNHGY and CDR2 SVAAGI. V dropped 3 bases and J dropped 3; count of bases not matched to a gene: 6. The CDR3 runs to 16 residues. CDR3 sequence: CASSYVWTGGTDTQYF. CDR3 bases: TGTGCCAGCAGTTACGTCTGGACAGGGGGAACAGATACGCAGTATTTT.

This clonotype has a handful of counts. The rearrangement uses TRBV6-5 and TRBJ2-1; 7 nucleotides line up with TRBD1. The V segment lost 6 bases and the J segment 4 bases; nucleotides outside the gene matches: 6. Germline CDR1 is MNHEY and CDR2 is SVGAGI. This CDR3 is built from 14 residues. The CDR3 bases are TGTGCCAGCAGCGACAGGGATGGTTACAATGAGCAGTTCTTC. Translating gives CASSDRDGYNEQFF.

The chain couples TRBV20-1 to TRBJ2-7; the D is unclear. CDR1 and CDR2 from the germline V gene are DFQATT and SNEGSKA (reference sequence). The CDR3 spans 13 residues. Trimming shortened V by 2 bases and J by 1 base, and 9 bases separated the two germline ends. This CDR3 reads CSARSAHSYEQYF. The DNA for the CDR3 is TGCAGTGCTAGAAGTGCCCATTCCTACGAGCAGTACTTC.

This clonotype appeared many times. V usage is TRBV28 and J usage is TRBJ2-1; no definite D call. The length of the CDR3 is 14 residues. Trimming cost V 6 bases and J 0 bases, with 9 bases left between them. Germline lookup yields CDR1 MDHEN and CDR2 SYDVKM. DNA for the CDR3: TGTGCCAGCAGGTCGGCCATCTCCTACAATGAGCAGTTCTTC. This encodes CASRSAISYNEQFF.

Only one count was recorded for this clonotype. The rearrangement links TRBV4-2 to TRBJ1-5; unclear D gene. This CDR3 is 13 amino acids long. Per the germline V gene, CDR1 is LGHNA and CDR2 is YNFKEQ. V dropped 3 bases and J dropped 5 bases, with 8 bases sitting between them. Written as DNA, the CDR3 is TGTGCCAGCAGCCAGGTTTGGGATCAGCCCCAGCATTTT. This encodes CASSQVWDQPQHF.

The DNA of the CDR3 is TGTGCCAGCACCCCTTTGGCGGGGACGGGAGAGACCCAGTACTTC. It encodes CASTPLAGTGETQYF. The chain employs TRBV19 and TRBJ2-5, with a tentative D call TRBD2 (6 bases). The CDR3 contains 15 residues. Germline-derived CDR1 and CDR2 are LNHDA and SQIVND (reference sequence). Trimming cost V 9 bases and J 4 bases, with 21 bases left between them.

The chain couples TRBV7-4 to TRBJ2-1; TRBD2 agrees at 9 bases. Trimming at V came to 11 bases and at J to 9 bases, leaving 11 bases not matched to a gene. The CDR3 has 13 residues. The germline V gene encodes CDR1 SGHVT and CDR2 SQSDAQ. CDR3 protein: CASAGGGACEQFF. The CDR3 DNA is TGTGCCTCAGCCGGCGGGGGGGCCTGTGAGCAGTTCTTC.

This clonotype occurred a few times. The chain is built from TRBV4-1 and TRBJ2-3; the match to TRBD1 covers 7 bases. CDR1 and CDR2 from the germline V gene are MGHRA and YSYEKL. V dropped 4 bases and J dropped 7; count of bases not matched to a gene: 5. The CDR3 length is 13 residues. CDR3 region: CASSPGTVNTQYF. The CDR3 nucleotides read TGCGCCAGCAGCCCCGGGACAGTGAATACGCAGTATTTT.

The table lists this clonotype with a few counts. The V and J genes are TRBV12-3 or TRBV12-4 and TRBJ1-3; D not resolved. Trimming removed 6 bases from V and 5 bases from J, with 14 bases in between. The CDR3 is 14 residues long. CDR3 sequence reads: CASSQGGYRNTIYF. The CDR3 DNA reads as TGTGCCAGCAGCCAAGGAGGGTACCGAAACACCATATATTTT.

J is TRBJ1-4 and V is TRBV2; tentative D call: TRBD1 (6 bases). This CDR3 has 13 amino acids. Trimming took 8 bases from V and 2 from J, leaving 9 bases between them. Germline CDR1 and CDR2: SNHLY and FYNNEI. CDR3 amino acids: CASGQGTNEKLFF. Here the CDR3 DNA reads TGTGCCAGCGGCCAGGGGACTAATGAAAAACTGTTTTTT.

This clonotype was seen at least ten times. The chain couples TRBV5-4 to TRBJ1-6, with D hard to call. The V end was cut by 2 bases, the J end by 6 bases, with 6 bases between. CDR3 length equals 13 residues. CDR1 is SGHNT, CDR2 YYREEE, per germline (reference sequence). CDR3 amino acids: CASSFDSNSPLHF. CDR3 sequence (DNA): TGTGCCAGCAGCTTCGACTCTAATTCACCCCTCCACTTT.

V is TRBV20-1 and J is TRBJ2-7, with D tentatively TRBD2 (7 bases). CDR1 and CDR2 from the germline V gene are DFQATT and SNEGSKA (reference sequence). The CDR3 is 17 amino acids. V was trimmed by 3 bases and J by 0 bases, leaving 21 bases between them. The CDR3 loop reads CSARVPVRGPSSYEQYF. In DNA, the CDR3 is TGCAGTGCTAGGGTCCCCGTGCGGGGGCCGAGCTCCTACGAGCAGTACTTC.

This clonotype has more than one count but fewer than ten. The J gene is TRBJ2-2, the V gene TRBV12-3 or TRBV12-4; no firm D call. This CDR3 is 11 amino acids long. V was pared by 2 bases and J by 7 bases, with 2 bases between. The CDR3 nucleotides are TGTGCCAGCAGTTTACTCGGGGAGCTGTTTTTT. Residues: CASSLLGELFF.

Only a few counts were recorded for this clonotype. The rearrangement uses TRBV5-5 and TRBJ2-7; D is unresolved. The CDR3 runs 14 residues. Germline-derived CDR1 and CDR2 are SGHKS and YYEKEE (reference sequence). V gave up 1 base and J gave up 2 bases, with 10 bases separating them. CDR3 amino acids: CASSLRRYPYEQYF. The CDR3 DNA reads as TGTGCCAGCAGCTTGCGACGGTACCCCTACGAGCAGTACTTC. The full variable domain, in which reference TRBV5-5 and TRBJ2-7 provide the parts outside the CDR3, is DAGVTQSPTHLIKTRGQQVTLRCSPISGHKSVSWYQQVLGQGPQFIFQYYEKEERGRGNFPDRFSARQFPNYSSELNVNALLLGDSALYLCASSLRRYPYEQYFGPGTRLTVT.

This clonotype came up a few times. This chain joins TRBV7-9 and TRBJ1-1; weak D call: TRBD1 (6 bases). V was trimmed by 5 bases and J by 2 bases, leaving 15 bases between them. There are 15 residues in the CDR3. Per germline, CDR1 SEHNR and CDR2 FQNEAQ (reference sequence). The CDR3 bases are TGTGCCAGCAGCCAGGACAGAAATCGAAACACTGAAGCTTTCTTT. Translation: CASSQDRNRNTEAFF.

The J gene is TRBJ1-3, the V gene TRBV29-1; D is perhaps TRBD1 (5 bases). Trimming took off 0 bases at V and 0 bases at J, with 12 bases between the two ends. The CDR3 is 16 amino acids. From germline, CDR1 is SQVTM and CDR2 ANQGSEA. The CDR3 DNA reads as TGCAGCGTTGAAGACCGACAGCGTGCCTCTGGAAACACCATATATTTT. It is translated as CSVEDRQRASGNTIYF.

For this clonotype: An end of the junction does not agree with germline; a read error may underlie this. V and J are TRBV19 and TRBJ1-5; D remains ambiguous. CDR1 and CDR2 (germline): LNHDA, SQIVND (reference sequence). The CDR3 spans 13 residues. CDR3 DNA sequence: TGTGCCAGTAGTATCAAAAGCAATCAGCACCAGCATTTT. It codes for CASSIKSNQHQHF. Combining the CDR3 with reference TRBV19 and TRBJ1-5 gives the whole variable domain DGGITQSPKYLFRKEGQNVTLSCEQNLNHDAMYWYRQDPGQGLRLIYYSQIVNDFQKGDIAEGYSVSREKKESFPLTVTSAQKNPTAFYLCASSIKSNQHQHFGDGTRLSIL.

This clonotype was seen many times. This sequence joins TRBV7-2 and TRBJ2-4; D call uncertain. Germline lookup yields CDR1 SGHTA and CDR2 FQGNSA. This CDR3 spans 13 amino acids. V gave up 4 bases and J gave up 0 bases, with 4 bases separating them. CDR3 protein: CASSSLAKNIQYF. The DNA for the CDR3 is TGTGCCAGCAGCTCACTAGCCAAAAACATTCAGTACTTC.

This clonotype was found a few times. This chain links TRBV6-1 with TRBJ1-1; D perhaps matches TRBD1 (6 bases). The CDR3 length is 17 residues. V lost 0 bases and J 4 bases, leaving 18 bases between the germline ends. Germline CDR1 reads MNHNS; CDR2 reads SASEGT. The CDR3 DNA follows: TGTGCCAGCAGTGAAGCCTTTACAGGGATCGTGGTCACTGAAGCTTTCTTT. Translation gives CASSEAFTGIVVTEAFF.

V and J are TRBV7-7 and TRBJ1-4; D is possibly TRBD1 (5 bases). The CDR3 is made up of 15 amino acids. V shed 3 bases and J shed 6 bases, with 14 bases lying between them. From germline, CDR1 is SSHAT and CDR2 FNYEAQ (reference sequence). In DNA, the CDR3 is TGTGCCAGCAGCTTCTCACAGGCCCCGGATGAAAAACTGTTTTTT. Translating gives CASSFSQAPDEKLFF.

This clonotype was detected many times. CDR3 DNA: TGTGCCAGCAGTTTAGGGCAGGGTAGCACAGATACGCAGTATTTT. It translates to CASSLGQGSTDTQYF. This chain connects TRBV12-3 or TRBV12-4 to TRBJ2-3, with a tentative D call TRBD1 (5 bases). The CDR3 loop spans 15 amino acids. The germline V and J ends were trimmed by 1 base and 0 bases, with 8 bases remaining between them.

This chain links TRBV20-1 with TRBJ2-1; 11 nucleotides agree with TRBD1. CDR3 size: 14 residues. J lost 8 bases, V lost 3 bases, and 6 bases had no gene match. Germline assignment: CDR1 DFQATT and CDR2 SNEGSKA (reference sequence). For the CDR3, the DNA is TGCAGTGCTAGGGAGGACAGGGGGCGTTATGAGCAGTTCTTC. Protein: CSAREDRGRYEQFF.

The rearrangement joins TRBV4-2 to TRBJ1-2, with 7 bases identical to TRBD1. CDR3 length equals 14 residues. Germline CDR1 is LGHNA and CDR2 is YNFKEQ. Germline trimming cut 1 base from V and 4 bases from J; bases unmatched to any gene: 3. The CDR3 DNA reads as TGTGCCAGCAGCCAAGGGGAGGGGGCCTATGGCTACACCTTC. Translated, it gives CASSQGEGAYGYTF.

The chain employs TRBV19 and TRBJ2-5; the match to TRBD1 covers 9 bases. From germline, CDR1 is LNHDA and CDR2 SQIVND (reference sequence). V gave up 9 bases and J gave up 1 base; unmatched junction bases: 9. The CDR3 sequence is 15 residues long. The CDR3 coding sequence is TGTGCCAGCAAACCAGGACAGGGGCCCCAAGAGACCCAGTACTTC. Protein sequence: CASKPGQGPQETQYF.

The sample holds a few counts of this clonotype. The chain recombines TRBV6-2 or TRBV6-3 with TRBJ2-2; 9 bases match TRBD1. The V gene end was trimmed by 0 bases and the J gene end by 5 bases; junction bases not matched to a gene: 7. The CDR3 contains 17 residues. Germline-derived CDR1 and CDR2 are MNHEY and SVGEGT. In DNA, the CDR3 is TGTGCCAGCAGTTACTCGATGGACAGGGGTGGTACCGGGGAGCTGTTTTTT. Protein product: CASSYSMDRGGTGELFF.

This clonotype has a handful of counts. The chain uses TRBV12-3 or TRBV12-4 and TRBJ2-3; 7 nucleotides match TRBD2. This CDR3 region has 14 residues. Trimming cost V 3 bases and J 9 bases; bases outside gene matches: 9. CDR3 nucleotide sequence: TGTGCCAGCAGTTTGTCCGCCGGGACTAACACGCAGTATTTT. Amino acid sequence: CASSLSAGTNTQYF.

This clonotype was seen many times. The chain couples TRBV29-1 to TRBJ1-2; D perhaps matches TRBD1 (5 bases). The germline V gene encodes CDR1 SQVTM and CDR2 ANQGSEA. CDR3 length: 13 amino acids. V lost 4 bases, J lost 3 bases, and 12 bases lay in between. CDR3 amino acids: CSVGRQGDYGYTF. CDR3 sequence (DNA): TGCAGCGTTGGACGGCAGGGAGACTATGGCTACACCTTC.

The chain carries TRBV12-3 or TRBV12-4 and TRBJ2-3; 8 bases are shared with TRBD1. J was trimmed by 2 bases and V by 6 bases; bases with no gene match: 4. The CDR3 loop spans 14 amino acids. The DNA of the CDR3 is TGTGCCAGCAGGCAGGGGGCCGCCACAGATACGCAGTATTTT. Translating gives CASRQGAATDTQYF.

This rearrangement joins TRBV4-1 to TRBJ1-6, with D possibly TRBD1 on 5 matching bases. V was cut by 3 bases and J by 5 bases, with 11 bases left in between. The CDR3 is made up of 15 amino acids. Germline V gene sequence: CDR1 MGHRA, CDR2 YSYEKL. CDR3 sequence (DNA): TGCGCCAGCAGCCATCGGGACGGAGATAATTCACCCCTCCACTTT. Its protein is CASSHRDGDNSPLHF.